The entry below gives a single TCR beta chain sequence along with its context. This clonotype showed up many times. Its antigen target is currently unknown. No base quality values were provided; no much bigger clone lies one nucleotide off. These data originate in a study of molecular identifiers for immune sequencing clone quantification (dated by TCRdb to the late 2010s). Notes on the research overall: In a replicate experiment, RNA from around 18,000 or 91,000 naive CD8 T cells was split into five aliquots, four of which were sequenced. CD8 T cells were used in a methods study to benchmark molecular-identifier clustering-based TCR repertoire sequencing (MIDCIRS) and TCR RNA copy counting. What the work shows at the level of the full study, not this receptor alone: Spiked-in Jurkat TCR RNA equivalent to a single cell was reported to be detectable even among some 910,000 naive CD8 T cells. Highly expanded clone sizes could be underestimated if identical TCR molecules share a barcode. About 3 recovered TCR RNA copies per cell were obtained by modeling, versus about ten by digital PCR, implying a capture efficiency of around 28%. In CMV-specific effector cells, over 99% of molecules were held by clones above 20 RNA copies, whereas under 1% of molecules were held by such clones in naive cells. The naive libraries included spiked-in Jurkat TCR RNA (around 9 copies' worth), and this Jurkat TCR RNA is not part of the donor repertoire. When barcode sub-clustering was not used, chimeric consensus sequences inflated TCR diversity, with chimeras reaching as high as 47%.

The method behind the library was PCR. The instrument was an Illumina HiSeq 4000. Bulk TCR libraries were made following a previously described method, with the TCR primers given in Table S5. Purification of total RNA was performed with the Qiagen AllPrep DNA/RNA kit. Reads from multiple sequencing runs of the same library were pooled before analysis. Processing in the source paper ran as follows. Reads were retained only if their TCR constant sequence matched exactly, and those retained reads were trimmed to 150 nt and grouped according to their 12-nt molecular barcodes. Reads in each barcode group were sub-clustered using a 15% Levenshtein threshold, and a quality-weighted consensus sequence was built for each RNA molecule. Non-functional sequences were discarded, and so were lower-count sequences lying one edit away from another sequence. Barcode sub-clusters with fewer than 20% of the maximum read count were removed, based on fitting two negative binomial distributions. TCRdb reworked the public reads: Q25 trimming with fastp, MiXCR clone assembly, productive beta chains retained. Each CDR3 protein gets just one entry, which takes the most common genes and DNA from the rows behind it. The V and J calls here are based on TCRdb, not the publication. Recorded for this sample are roughly 12,000 distinct CDR3 sequences; approximately 15% of them occurred a single time. The top ten constitute about 1.7% of the sample.

Libraries of naive CD8 T cells were built from around 20,000 to 990,000 sorted cells, with 10%, 30% or 50% of the purified RNA used. On a BD FACSAria II, naive CD8 T cells were FACS-sorted as CD8+CD4-CCR7+CD45RA+ and collected into RLT Plus buffer. To test detection sensitivity, Jurkat RNA equivalent to under 12 TCR copies was spiked into samples of roughly 19,000-1,000,000 naive CD8 T cells. Enrichment of CD8 T cells was performed with RosetteSep CD8+ T Cell Enrichment Cocktail and Ficoll-Paque, after which ACK red cell lysis was carried out. The source material was naive CD8+ T cells from blood, with Jurkat cell RNA spiked in. The cell subset or site label of this sample denotes: FACS-sorted CD8+CD4-CCR7+CD45RA+ naive T cells. The TCR comes from a human donor in good health. Some libraries in this study had Jurkat cell RNA spiked in.

The DNA sequence is as follows: TGTGCCAGCAGCTCCAGGACGGCCTACGAGCAGTACTTC. It is translated as CASSSRTAYEQYF. The V and J genes are TRBV7-9 and TRBJ2-7; the D gene is not confidently resolved. Including the terminal cysteine and phenylalanine, the CDR3 comprises 13 residues. Only CDR3 DNA is held: 39 bases, read in frame from base 1. CDR1 is given as SEHNR and CDR2 as FQNEAQ, both from the germline V gene (reference sequence). V sheds 4 bases and J sheds 2 bases, leaving 9 bases between their ends.